The clone carrying this T cell receptor (beta chain) was counted between two and nine times. Antigen: not known. This CDR3 is 16 amino acids long. Between the trimmed V and J ends, which lost 7 bases and 5 bases, there was a span of 20 bases. Germline CDR1 is SGHAT and CDR2 is FQNNGV. Splitting the CD4+ cells yielded a CD45RA+ naive subset and a CD45RA-negative memory subset. Generated by immunoSEQ multiplex PCR, the TCRdb table keeps only in-frame clones and is missing some. The table records under 850,000 clones, around 70% of them present only once. This entry belongs to a study of shared clonotypes between healthy human individuals. Study outcomes and limitations: An effect of sequencing depth on clonotype sharing among donors was expected.

Sequenced sample: memory CD4+ T cells sorted from blood. The subset is: CD45RA-negative fraction. This receptor was taken from a woman aged 25-40 years in good health. The V and J genes are TRBV11-2 and TRBJ2-2, with a possible D match to TRBD2 (5 bases). This chain's CDR3 is CASTHGGGGWTGELFF. CDR3 bases: TGTGCCAGCACCCACGGAGGAGGTGGATGGACCGGGGAGCTGTTTTTT. Using reference TRBV11-2 and TRBJ2-2 for the parts outside the CDR3, the full variable domain is EAGVAQSPRYKIIEKRQSVAFWCNPISGHATLYWYQQILGQGPKLLIQFQNNGVVDDSQLPKDRFSAERLKGVDSTLKIQPAKLEDSAVYLCASTHGGGGWTGELFFGEGSRLTVL.